One TCR beta chain is described in this entry. Germline assignment: CDR1 MNHEY and CDR2 SMNVEV (reference sequence). Trimming removed 2 bases from V and 10 bases from J; junction bases left unmatched: 7. CDR3 length: 13 residues. Generated by immunoSEQ multiplex PCR, the TCRdb table keeps only in-frame clones and is missing some. The data show about 48,000 clones, with about four fifths seen just once and just over 8.5% held by the top ten. These data belong to a study of PD-L1 blockade in urothelial cancer. For the study at large: Blood analysis took place 3 weeks (second dose) and 6 weeks after treatment start.

The sample's time point: peripheral blood 6 weeks after treatment start. Per-patient samples, pretreatment and on-treatment, numbered 1 to 8. The chain recombines TRBV27 with TRBJ2-7; TRBD1 aligns across 8 bases. The clonotype was recovered from a man aged 65 to 79 with urothelial cancer. Here the sequenced sample was PBMCs, taken around atezolizumab (anti-PD-L1) treatment. The CDR3 loop is CASSLGQGARQYF. The CDR3 DNA reads as TGTGCCAGCAGTTTAGGGCAGGGGGCAAGACAGTACTTC.